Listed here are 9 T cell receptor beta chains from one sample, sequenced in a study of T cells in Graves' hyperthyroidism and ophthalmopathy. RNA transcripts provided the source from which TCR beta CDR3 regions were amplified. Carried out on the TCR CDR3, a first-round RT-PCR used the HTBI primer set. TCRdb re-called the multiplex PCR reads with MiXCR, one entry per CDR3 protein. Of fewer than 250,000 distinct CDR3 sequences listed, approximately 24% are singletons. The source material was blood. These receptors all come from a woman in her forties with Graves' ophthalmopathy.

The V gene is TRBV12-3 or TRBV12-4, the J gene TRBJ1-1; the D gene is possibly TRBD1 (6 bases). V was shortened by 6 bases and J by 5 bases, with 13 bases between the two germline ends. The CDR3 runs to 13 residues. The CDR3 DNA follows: TGTGCCAGCAGGGGACAAATGCGGACTGAAGCTTTCTTT. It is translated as CASRGQMRTEAFF.

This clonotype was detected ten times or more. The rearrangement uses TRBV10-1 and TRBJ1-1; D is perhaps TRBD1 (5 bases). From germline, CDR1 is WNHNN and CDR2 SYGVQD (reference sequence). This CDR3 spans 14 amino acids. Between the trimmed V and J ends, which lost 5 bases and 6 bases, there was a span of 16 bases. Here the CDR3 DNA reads TGCGCCAGCAGTCAAGATCAGGGTCCGGCTGAAGCTTTCTTT. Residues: CASSQDQGPAEAFF.

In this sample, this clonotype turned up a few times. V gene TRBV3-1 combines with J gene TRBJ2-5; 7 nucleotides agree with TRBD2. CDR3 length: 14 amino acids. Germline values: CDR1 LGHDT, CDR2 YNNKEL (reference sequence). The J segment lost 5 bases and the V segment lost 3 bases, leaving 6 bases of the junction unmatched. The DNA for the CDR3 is TGTGCCAGCAGCCACTCTAGCGGCGGGGAGACCCAGTACTTC. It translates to CASSHSSGGETQYF.

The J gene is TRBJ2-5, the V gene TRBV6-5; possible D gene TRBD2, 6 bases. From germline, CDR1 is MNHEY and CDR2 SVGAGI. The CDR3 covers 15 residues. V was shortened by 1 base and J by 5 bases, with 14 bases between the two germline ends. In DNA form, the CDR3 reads TGTGCCAGCAGTTACTACTCGAGCGGGTGGGAGACCCAGTACTTC. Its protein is CASSYYSSGWETQYF.

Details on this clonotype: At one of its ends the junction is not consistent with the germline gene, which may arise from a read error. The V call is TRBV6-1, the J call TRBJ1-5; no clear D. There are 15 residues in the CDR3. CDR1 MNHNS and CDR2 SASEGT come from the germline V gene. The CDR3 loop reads CASSDWESGNQPQLF. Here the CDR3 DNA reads TGTGCCAGCAGTGATTGGGAGTCAGGCAATCAGCCCCAGCTTTTT.

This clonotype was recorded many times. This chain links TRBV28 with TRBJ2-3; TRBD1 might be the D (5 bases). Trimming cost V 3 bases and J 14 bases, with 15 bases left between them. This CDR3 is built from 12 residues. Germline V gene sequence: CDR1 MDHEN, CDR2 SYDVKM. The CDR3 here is CASSLDIAHAYF. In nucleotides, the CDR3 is TGTGCCAGCAGTTTGGACATTGCCCATGCGTATTTT.

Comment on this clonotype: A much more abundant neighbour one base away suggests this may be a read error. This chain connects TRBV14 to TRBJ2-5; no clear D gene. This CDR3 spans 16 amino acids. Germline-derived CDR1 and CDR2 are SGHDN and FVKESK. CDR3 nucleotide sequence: TGTGCCAGCAGCCAAGGAGACGGCCCCCAGATCGAGACCCCGTACTTC. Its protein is CASSQGDGPQIETPYF.

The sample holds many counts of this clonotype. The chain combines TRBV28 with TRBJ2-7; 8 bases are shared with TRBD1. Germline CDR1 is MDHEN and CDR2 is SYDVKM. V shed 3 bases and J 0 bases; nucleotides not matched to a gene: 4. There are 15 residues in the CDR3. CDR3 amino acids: CASSFIQGASYEQYF. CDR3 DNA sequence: TGTGCCAGCAGTTTTATCCAGGGGGCCTCCTACGAGCAGTACTTC. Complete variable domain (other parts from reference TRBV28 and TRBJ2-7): DVKVTQSSRYLVKRTGEKVFLECVQDMDHENMFWYRQDPGLGLRLIYFSYDVKMKEKGDIPEGYSVSREKKERFSLILESASTNQTSMYLCASSFIQGASYEQYFGPGTRLTVT.

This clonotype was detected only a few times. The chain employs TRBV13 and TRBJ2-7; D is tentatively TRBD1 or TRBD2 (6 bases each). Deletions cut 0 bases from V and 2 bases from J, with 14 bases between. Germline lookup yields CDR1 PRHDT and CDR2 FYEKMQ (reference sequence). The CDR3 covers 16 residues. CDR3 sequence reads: CASSLGAGRQAYEQYF. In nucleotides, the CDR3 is TGTGCCAGCAGCTTAGGGGCGGGACGACAGGCCTACGAGCAGTACTTC.